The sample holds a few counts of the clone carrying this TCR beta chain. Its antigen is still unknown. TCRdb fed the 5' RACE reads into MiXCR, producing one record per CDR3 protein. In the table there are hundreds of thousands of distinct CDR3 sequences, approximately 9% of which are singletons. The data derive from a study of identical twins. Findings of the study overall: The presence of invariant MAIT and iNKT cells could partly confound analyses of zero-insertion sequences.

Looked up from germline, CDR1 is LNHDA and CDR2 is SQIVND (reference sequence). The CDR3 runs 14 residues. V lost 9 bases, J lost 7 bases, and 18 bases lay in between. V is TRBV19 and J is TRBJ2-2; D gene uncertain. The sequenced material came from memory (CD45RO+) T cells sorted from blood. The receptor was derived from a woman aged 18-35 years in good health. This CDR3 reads CASSGAPPDGELFF. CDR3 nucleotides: TGTGCCAGCTCTGGCGCCCCCCCGGACGGGGAGCTGTTTTTT.